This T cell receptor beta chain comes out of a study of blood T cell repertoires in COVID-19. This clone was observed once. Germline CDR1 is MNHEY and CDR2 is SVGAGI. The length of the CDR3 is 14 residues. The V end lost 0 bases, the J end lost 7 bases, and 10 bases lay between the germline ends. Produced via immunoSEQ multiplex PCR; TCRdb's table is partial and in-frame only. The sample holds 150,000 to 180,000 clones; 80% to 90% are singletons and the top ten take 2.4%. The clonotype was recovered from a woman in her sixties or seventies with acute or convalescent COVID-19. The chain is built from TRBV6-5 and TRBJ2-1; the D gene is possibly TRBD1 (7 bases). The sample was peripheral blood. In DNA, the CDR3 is TGTGCCAGCAGTTACTCGACAGGGAGGAATGAGCAGTTCTTC. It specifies CASSYSTGRNEQFF.